The 2 T cell receptor beta chains presented below share a single source sample, sequenced in a study of memory CD4+ T cells and cytomegalovirus serostatus. Libraries were prepared by immunoSEQ multiplex PCR; TCRdb keeps only in-frame clonotypes and omits some of them. Of roughly 54,000 clones listed, roughly 79% are singletons. Single viable CD3+CD4+CD8-CD45RO+ cells were sorted as the memory CD4+ T cells. The sequencing input was memory CD4+ T cells from blood. These receptors were collected from an adult in good health and CMV-seronegative.

This sequence joins TRBV28 and TRBJ1-4, with D perhaps matching TRBD1 (5 bases). CDR1 and CDR2 from the germline V gene are MDHEN and SYDVKM. V lost 5 bases and J lost 4, with 23 bases in between. This CDR3 has 18 amino acids. CDR3 DNA sequence: TGTGCCAGCAGTACCACGAAAGCCCGACAGCATTATAATGAAAAACTGTTTTTT. Residues: CASSTTKARQHYNEKLFF. The full variable domain, rest sourced from reference TRBV28 and TRBJ1-4, is DVKVTQSSRYLVKRTGEKVFLECVQDMDHENMFWYRQDPGLGLRLIYFSYDVKMKEKGDIPEGYSVSREKKERFSLILESASTNQTSMYLCASSTTKARQHYNEKLFFGSGTQLSVL.

The genes are TRBV27 and TRBJ2-1, with D maybe TRBD1 (5 bases). Germline V gene sequence: CDR1 MNHEY, CDR2 SMNVEV (reference sequence). This CDR3 region has 14 residues. Trimming took 6 bases from V and 8 from J, leaving 17 bases between them. The CDR3 loop reads CASRLQAFRHEQFF. DNA for the CDR3: TGTGCCAGCAGGCTACAGGCGTTCCGGCATGAGCAGTTCTTC.